Sequencing of this T cell receptor beta chain was carried out in a study of T cell responses to AZD1222 COVID-19 vaccine. In the study overall: Second-dose timings of about 4 or about 12 weeks were pooled. General study points: Every sample of the repertoires postdated the peak T cell response. The study found vaccine-associated CD4 TCRs spanning spike, dominant at 160-218 and 743-854. White British people made up most donors, females outnumbered males, and clonal diversity was possibly underestimated.

Germline V gene sequence: CDR1 KGHDR, CDR2 SFDVKD. This CDR3 is built from 19 residues. Trimming removed 0 bases from V and 0 bases from J; junction bases left unmatched: 12. About this clone itself: Its target is unknown.

Sequenced by immunoSEQ multiplex PCR; TCRdb stores in-frame clones only, minus some. The repertoire consists of about 140,000 clones, with around 90% occurring once and the leading ten covering about 5.5%. The clonotype comes from an adult in good health. This chain joins TRBV24-1 and TRBJ1-2; the match to TRBD1 covers 7 bases. This specimen was peripheral blood, taken on day 0 of AZD1222 vaccination. In DNA form, the CDR3 reads TGTGCCACCAGTGATTTGAGTGTGGGACAGTCCGGCACTAACTATGGCTACACCTTC. It specifies CATSDLSVGQSGTNYGYTF.